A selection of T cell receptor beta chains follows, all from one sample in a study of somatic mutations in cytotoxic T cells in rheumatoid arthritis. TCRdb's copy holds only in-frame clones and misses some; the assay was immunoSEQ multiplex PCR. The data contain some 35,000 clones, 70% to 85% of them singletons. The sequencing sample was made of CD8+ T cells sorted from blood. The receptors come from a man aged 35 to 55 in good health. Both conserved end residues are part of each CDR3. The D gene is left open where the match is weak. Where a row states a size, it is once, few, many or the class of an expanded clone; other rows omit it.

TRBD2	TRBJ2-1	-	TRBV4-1	TGCGCCAGCAGTCGACTAGCGGGTGAGCAGTTCTTC	CASSRLAGEQFF
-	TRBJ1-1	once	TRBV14	TGTGCCAGCAGCCAAGTGGGCACTGAAGCTTTCTTT	CASSQVGTEAFF
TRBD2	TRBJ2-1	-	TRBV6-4	TGTGCCAGCAGTATCTCGACTAGCCATGAGCAGTTCTTC	CASSISTSHEQFF
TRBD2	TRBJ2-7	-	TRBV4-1	TGCGCCAGCAGCCAAACAGCGGGGACCTCCTACGAGCAGTACTTC	CASSQTAGTSYEQYF
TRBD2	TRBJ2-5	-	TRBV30	TGTGCCTGGAGTGTTGTTAGCGGGATCGGGGAGACCCAGTACTTC	CAWSVVSGIGETQYF
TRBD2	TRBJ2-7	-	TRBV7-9	TGTGCCAGCGGGGGGAGCGGGAGCTCCTACGAGCAGTACTTC	CASGGSGSSYEQYF
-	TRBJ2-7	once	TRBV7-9	TGTGCCAGCAGCTCATCTGACACTTACTCCTACGAGCAGTACTTC	CASSSSDTYSYEQYF
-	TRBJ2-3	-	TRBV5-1	TGCGCCAGCAGCTTGGAGGGACGCCTCACAGATACGCAGTATTTT	CASSLEGRLTDTQYF
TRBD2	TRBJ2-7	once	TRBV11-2	TGTGCCAGCAGCTTAGAGCCCCCGGCTAGCGGGGCTCAGTACGAGCAGTACTTC	CASSLEPPASGAQYEQYF
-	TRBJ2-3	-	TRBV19	TGTGCCAGTAGTTCGGCCCAACGGGAGATAGATACGCAGTATTTT	CASSSAQREIDTQYF
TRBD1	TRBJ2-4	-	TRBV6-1	TGTGCCAGCAGTGAGGACAGGGGCGTATTTTACATTCAGTACTTC	CASSEDRGVFYIQYF
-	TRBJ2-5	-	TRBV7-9	TGTGCCAGCAGCCCCGCCGGCAAGGGTCGCGAGACCCAGTACTTC	CASSPAGKGRETQYF
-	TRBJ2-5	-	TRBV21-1	TGTGCCAGCAGCTTCCCGGAGGCAGCTCAAGAGACCCAGTACTTC	CASSFPEAAQETQYF
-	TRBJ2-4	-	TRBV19	TGTGCCAGTACCCTCCGAGACGCAAACATTCAGTACTTC	CASTLRDANIQYF
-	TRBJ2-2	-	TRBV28	TGTGCCAGCAGTTTAATGGGGGGCTATCGGGACACCGGGGAGCTGTTTTTT	CASSLMGGYRDTGELFF
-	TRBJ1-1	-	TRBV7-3	TGTGCCAGCAGCTTACAGGGACCGGCTGAAGCTTTCTTT	CASSLQGPAEAFF
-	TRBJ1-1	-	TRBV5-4	TGTGCCAGCAGCTTGGACGGGGGAGGAAGGTTCACTGAAGCTTTCTTT	CASSLDGGGRFTEAFF
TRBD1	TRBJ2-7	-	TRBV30	TGTGCCTGGGACAGGGGAAGGCGGGAGCAGTACTTC	CAWDRGRREQYF
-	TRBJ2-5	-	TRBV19	TGTGCCAGTAGTTTCAGGGTTGAATTTGAGACCCAGTACTTC	CASSFRVEFETQYF
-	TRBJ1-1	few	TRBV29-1	TGCAGCGGTATAACAGGGTTCACTGAAGCTTTCTTT	CSGITGFTEAFF
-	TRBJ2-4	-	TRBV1	TGCACCAGCAGCGGTTGGGAAGCCAAAAACATTCAGTACTTC	CTSSGWEAKNIQYF
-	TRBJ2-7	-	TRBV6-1	TGTGCCAGCAGTGAGACTAGATCCTACGAGCAGTACTTC	CASSETRSYEQYF
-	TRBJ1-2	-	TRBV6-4	TGTGCCAGCAGTGACTCTGGTAGGGTAGGCTACACCTTC	CASSDSGRVGYTF
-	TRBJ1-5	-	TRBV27	TGTGCCAGCAGTTATCGGGGAGGGGGCAATCAGCCCCAGCATTTT	CASSYRGGGNQPQHF
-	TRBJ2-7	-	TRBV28	TGTGCCAGCAGCCTAGCCATCTCCTACGAGCAGTACTTC	CASSLAISYEQYF
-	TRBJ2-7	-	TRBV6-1	TGTGCCAGCAGTGATCAAGCCCCCTTAGGGGCGCGCTCCTACGAGCAGTACTTC	CASSDQAPLGARSYEQYF
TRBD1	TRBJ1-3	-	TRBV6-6	TGTGCCAGCAGTTACTCCCGGACAGGGGGCGAAAACACCATATATTTT	CASSYSRTGGENTIYF